A single sample is the source of the 26 T cell receptor beta chains below, sequenced in a study of cytomegalovirus exposure and HLA in healthy donors. The study ran its PCR with 60 Vbeta and 13 Jbeta primers. The repertoire was sequenced with immunoSEQ multiplex PCR; TCRdb's copy has only in-frame clones and lacks some. Of 85,000 to 100,000 clones listed, roughly 80% are singletons. Input material: PBMCs. These receptors were collected from a man in his fifties or sixties in good health and CMV-seropositive.

This chain uses TRBV27 with TRBJ1-6; D is unresolved. The CDR3 runs 15 residues. Germline V gene sequence: CDR1 MNHEY, CDR2 SMNVEV (reference sequence). V lost 0 bases and J lost 6, with 9 bases in between. The CDR3 coding sequence is TGTGCCAGCAGTTTATCCCGACACTCTAATTCACCCCTCCACTTT. Its protein product is CASSLSRHSNSPLHF.

Concerning this clone: Compared with germline, one end of the junction differs, possibly owing to a read error. CDR3 in DNA: TGTTCCAGCGGTTGGAGGGTGCCTGGCTACACCTTC. Amino acid sequence: CSSGWRVPGYTF. J is TRBJ1-2 and V is TRBV7-9; D not certain. This CDR3 region has 12 residues. Germline assignment: CDR1 SEHNR and CDR2 FQNEAQ (reference sequence).

The V and J genes are TRBV7-8 and TRBJ1-3, with no clear D. The V and J ends lost 1 base and 0 bases respectively, with 7 bases between them. CDR1 is SGHVS, CDR2 FQNEAQ, per germline. CDR3 length: 15 amino acids. The CDR3 loop reads CASSLDLSSGNTIYF. The DNA for the CDR3 is TGTGCCAGCAGCTTAGATCTCAGCTCTGGAAACACCATATATTTT.

The gene calls are TRBV29-1 and TRBJ2-2; 9 nucleotides align to TRBD2. Germline lookup yields CDR1 SQVTM and CDR2 ANQGSEA. The CDR3 is made up of 14 amino acids. The V segment lost 7 bases and the J segment 0 bases; nucleotides outside the gene matches: 3. CDR3: CSAAGGPNTGELFF. The DNA of the CDR3 is TGCAGCGCTGCGGGGGGGCCGAACACCGGGGAGCTGTTTTTT.

The gene calls are TRBV6-6 and TRBJ2-3; D is unresolved. The CDR3 totals 14 residues. The germline V gene has CDR1 MNHNY and CDR2 SVGAGI (reference sequence). Trimming removed 0 bases from V and 0 bases from J, with 4 bases in between. The CDR3 protein is CASSYSESTDTQYF. CDR3 in DNA: TGTGCCAGCAGTTACTCGGAGAGCACAGATACGCAGTATTTT.

This chain links TRBV19 with TRBJ2-3, with 7 bases matching TRBD2. Germline V gene sequence: CDR1 LNHDA, CDR2 SQIVND (reference sequence). The CDR3 spans 14 residues. J lost 2 bases, V lost 5 bases, and 4 bases had no gene match. CDR3 residues: CASSVGGTTDTQYF. The CDR3 bases are TGTGCCAGTAGTGTCGGGGGGACCACAGATACGCAGTATTTT.

The CDR3 nucleotides read TGTGCCAGCAGTGACTCTAATAGCAATCAGCCCCAGCATTTT. It encodes CASSDSNSNQPQHF. The chain employs TRBV2 and TRBJ1-5; unclear D gene. CDR1 is SNHLY, CDR2 FYNNEI, per germline. The CDR3 consists of 14 residues. Trimming took off 3 bases at V and 0 bases at J, with 6 bases between the two ends.

The chain has TRBV5-1 and TRBJ1-1; D uncertain. V was cut by 4 bases and J by 4 bases, with 20 bases left in between. Germline lookup yields CDR1 SGHRS and CDR2 YFSETQ. CDR3 length equals 16 residues. The CDR3 sequence: CASSRAPGQGSTEAFF. Here the CDR3 DNA reads TGCGCCAGCAGCAGAGCTCCCGGGCAAGGGAGCACTGAAGCTTTCTTT.

The DNA for the CDR3 is TGCGCCAGCAGCGTCGGGTACTCGCCCCTCGGTGAGCAGTTCTTC. Protein: CASSVGYSPLGEQFF. V and J are TRBV5-1 and TRBJ2-1; no reliable D call. The CDR3 is 15 amino acids. Germline CDR1 and CDR2: SGHRS and YFSETQ. The V end was cut by 4 bases, the J end by 9 bases, with 20 bases between.

The CDR3 sequence: CASSRGGLNTGELFF. The CDR3 bases are TGTGCCAGCAGCAGAGGGGGCCTCAACACCGGGGAGCTGTTTTTT. The chain links TRBV7-3 to TRBJ2-2, with 7 bases fitting TRBD1. The CDR3 sequence is 15 residues long. The V and J ends lost 5 bases and 2 bases, in that order; junction bases with no gene match: 5. CDR1 SGHTA and CDR2 FQGTGA come from the germline V gene.

The CDR3 coding sequence is TGCGCCAGCAGTGAGGACAACAGTTCCTACGAGCAGTACTTC. It encodes CASSEDNSSYEQYF. The chain joins TRBV5-1 to TRBJ2-7; possibly TRBD1 for D (5 bases). V was clipped by 5 bases and J by 1 base, with 13 bases between them. Germline CDR1 and CDR2: SGHRS and YFSETQ. This CDR3 is built from 14 residues.

The chain has TRBV5-4 and TRBJ1-2, with 11 bases matching TRBD1. The ends lost 3 bases at V and 8 bases at J; junction bases unmatched: 9. Germline assignment: CDR1 SGHNT and CDR2 YYREEE (reference sequence). This CDR3 has 15 residues. This CDR3 is CASSSGTGGVLGYTF. The DNA for the CDR3 is TGTGCCAGCAGCTCCGGGACAGGGGGGGTCTTGGGCTACACCTTC.

The V gene is TRBV30, the J gene TRBJ2-2; maybe TRBD2 (5 bases). Germline V lookup: CDR1 GTSNPN, CDR2 SVGIG (reference sequence). V was pared by 4 bases and J by 5 bases, with 11 bases between. The CDR3 loop spans 13 amino acids. CDR3 DNA: TGTGCCTGGAAGCGGCCCCTTACCGGGGAGCTGTTTTTT. Amino acids: CAWKRPLTGELFF.

This chain joins TRBV6-5 and TRBJ2-3, with TRBD2 matching 7 bases. CDR1 is MNHEY and CDR2 is SVGAGI in the germline V gene. This CDR3 region has 15 residues. The V and J ends lost 0 bases and 6 bases, in that order; junction bases with no gene match: 6. In DNA, the CDR3 is TGTGCCAGCAGTTACTCTCGACTCGGGGGGGATACGCAGTATTTT. This translates into CASSYSRLGGDTQYF.

The rearrangement links TRBV2 to TRBJ1-6; unclear D gene. This CDR3 has 12 amino acids. With 4 bases removed from V and 8 bases from J, the gap between germline ends came to 6 bases. The germline gives CDR1 SNHLY, CDR2 FYNNEI. The CDR3 bases are TGTGCCAGCAGTGGCCAGGATTCACCCCTCCACTTT. The encoded protein is CASSGQDSPLHF.

The V call is TRBV7-8, the J call TRBJ1-1; 7 nucleotides match TRBD1. Germline V gene data show CDR1 as SGHVS and CDR2 as FQNEAQ. V dropped 6 bases and J dropped 4; count of bases not matched to a gene: 14. The length of the CDR3 is 16 residues. The CDR3 is CASREQLTGSRTEAFF. The CDR3 DNA sequence: TGTGCCAGCAGGGAGCAGCTGACAGGGTCTCGCACTGAAGCTTTCTTT.

The chain couples TRBV5-8 to TRBJ1-4, with D unresolved. The germline V and J ends were trimmed by 0 bases and 7 bases, with 13 bases remaining between them. The germline gives CDR1 SGHTS, CDR2 YDEGEE. This CDR3 is 15 amino acids long. The CDR3 sequence is CASSLALALPEKLFF. The DNA for the CDR3 is TGTGCCAGCAGCTTGGCTCTTGCGCTTCCTGAAAAACTGTTTTTT. The full variable domain, with the rest looked up from reference TRBV5-8 and TRBJ1-4, is EAGVTQSPTHLIKTRGQQATLRCSPISGHTSVYWYQQALGLGLQFLLWYDEGEERNRGNFPPRFSGRQFPNYSSELNVNALELEDSALYLCASSLALALPEKLFFGSGTQLSVL.

The chain combines TRBV5-1 with TRBJ2-3; D gene unclear. Trimming shortened V by 1 base and J by 5 bases, and 8 bases separated the two germline ends. CDR1 is SGHRS and CDR2 is YFSETQ in the germline V gene. The CDR3 consists of 13 residues. The CDR3 coding sequence is TGCGCCAGCAGCTTGTTTGAGGAAGATACGCAGTATTTT. This encodes CASSLFEEDTQYF.

This chain joins TRBV5-4 and TRBJ1-4, with 9 bases matching TRBD1. This CDR3 region has 16 residues. The V gene's germline CDR1 is SGHNT and CDR2 YYREEE (reference sequence). V dropped 3 bases and J dropped 0; count of bases not matched to a gene: 3. DNA of the CDR3: TGTGCCAGCAGCTCGGGACAGGGAGCAACTAATGAAAAACTGTTTTTT. It codes for CASSSGQGATNEKLFF.

The chain has TRBV7-2 and TRBJ2-3; TRBD2 matches at 7 bases. Trimming at V came to 5 bases and at J to 4 bases, leaving 18 bases not matched to a gene. Germline loops: CDR1 SGHTA, CDR2 FQGNSA. The CDR3 is made up of 18 amino acids. The CDR3 DNA reads TGTGCCAGCAGCCCTGTACCACTAGCGAGTTCCCGCTCAGATACGCAGTATTTT. Its translation: CASSPVPLASSRSDTQYF.

The CDR3, as DNA: TGTGCCAGCAGTCCTCGACAGGCTGACTATTCACCCCTCCACTTT. Encoded protein: CASSPRQADYSPLHF. The genes are TRBV2 and TRBJ1-6; the D gene is possibly TRBD1 (6 bases). Trimming took off 5 bases at V and 8 bases at J, with 16 bases between the two ends. Germline CDR1 reads SNHLY; CDR2 reads FYNNEI. There are 15 residues in the CDR3.

This rearrangement joins TRBV6-6 to TRBJ2-4, with D possibly matching TRBD1 (6 bases). Germline CDR1 and CDR2: MNHNY and SVGAGI (reference sequence). V lost 7 bases and J lost 0, with 13 bases in between. The CDR3 consists of 15 residues. The chain's CDR3 is CASTMGHLAKNIQYF. As DNA, the CDR3 is TGTGCCAGCACTATGGGACATTTAGCCAAAAACATTCAGTACTTC.

The chain combines TRBV6-1 with TRBJ1-4; 10 bases line up with TRBD1. After removal of 4 bases from V and 7 bases from J, the junction contained 6 bases not matched to a gene. From germline, CDR1 is MNHNS and CDR2 SASEGT. This CDR3 spans 15 amino acids. The CDR3 region is CASSADRGRVEKLFF. The CDR3 bases are TGTGCCAGCAGTGCCGACAGGGGGCGAGTTGAAAAACTGTTTTTT.

This clone has only a few counts. Here the CDR3 reads CASSEGGGYEAFF. CDR3 DNA sequence: TGTGCCAGCAGTGAAGGGGGCGGCTATGAAGCTTTCTTT. The chain has TRBV6-5 and TRBJ1-1, with 7 nucleotides matching TRBD1. CDR1 is MNHEY, CDR2 SVGAGI, per germline. This CDR3 region has 13 residues. The V and J ends lost 5 bases and 7 bases, in that order; junction bases with no gene match: 7.

The V and J genes are TRBV29-1 and TRBJ1-2; no reliable D call. V dropped 1 base and J dropped 0 bases, with 12 bases sitting between them. The CDR3 spans 15 residues. The germline V gene has CDR1 SQVTM and CDR2 ANQGSEA. CDR3 sequence reads: CSVEGGEEANYGYTF. CDR3 coding DNA: TGCAGCGTTGAAGGCGGGGAAGAAGCTAACTATGGCTACACCTTC.

This clone is medium-sized by share. The gene calls are TRBV7-2 and TRBJ1-1, with a possible D match to TRBD1 (6 bases). The V end was cut by 7 bases, the J end by 7 bases, with 13 bases between. The length of the CDR3 is 12 residues. Germline CDR1 reads SGHTA; CDR2 reads FQGNSA. The CDR3 bases are TGTGCCAGCATCCTACAGGGCCGTGAAGCTTTCTTT. Translation gives CASILQGREAFF.